This T cell receptor beta chain derives from a study of blood T cell repertoires in COVID-19 (dated by TCRdb to the early 2020s). A note on the overall study: Collaborator samples came from the United States, Italy and Spain and covered acute and convalescent phases of COVID-19. Nearly every sample came with metadata listing a de-identified subject ID, COVID-19 status, age in years and sex. Deeply sampled blood TCRbeta repertoires from subjects exposed to, actively infected with, or recovered from COVID-19 were included in the dataset. The repertoires were made available in a free public database intended to serve as a resource for research on the immune response to SARS-CoV-2. HLA class I and class II types, where available, came from metadata supplied by the sample provider rather than from assay-based typing. The material from the prospective study consisted of cDNA or gDNA derived from T cells, B-cell-depleted T cells, or PBMCs. Samples came from the ongoing ImmuneRACE study (first 160 participants) plus 1,254 subjects from 6 global collaborators.

Findings and caveats that apply to the study as a whole: The amount of clinical and demographic metadata varied by source and participant and was provided uncurated.

Participants in the prospective study were aged roughly 18 to 90 years, lived in over 20 United States geographic areas, and enrolled through a virtual design. Cohort assignment in the prospective study relied on participant-reported clinical history from a screening survey and a study questionnaire. For ImmuneRACE Cohort 3, a participant was defined as recovered based on two consecutive negative NP/OP PCR tests, clearance by a healthcare professional, or resolution of symptoms. Each participant in the prospective study had whole blood, serum and a nasopharyngeal or oropharyngeal swab collected by mobile phlebotomists. Participants in the prospective study had the option to provide additional blood draws and questionnaires over an approximately two-month period. Before DNA extraction, prospective study blood samples were shipped either frozen or at room temperature. The immunoSEQ Assay, a bias-controlled multiplex PCR, was used to amplify TCRbeta CDR3 regions from genomic DNA. Regarding the original processing steps: Within the assay, amplification of reference gene primers was used to estimate how many nucleated cells each sample contained. Sequence reads were collapsed and filtered to measure the absolute abundance of every unique TCRbeta CDR3 rearrangement. For each sample, productive Simpson clonality was calculated as the square root of Simpson's diversity index over productive rearrangements. The source is immuneACCESS, and TCRdb retained only in-frame sequences with V and J called. Part of the clones is not carried over; for the studies checked, unresolved V genes explain less than half of this, and the remainder is unexplained. The V and J calls and clone size were taken over from that table, and D and trimming were inferred from the DNA. The sample table shows some 460,000 clones, and roughly nine tenths are seen once. The ten largest clonotypes hold 0.7% of the sample.

V ends up 5 bases short and J 1 base short, with an unmatched junction base count of 9. Reading the germline V gene gives CDR1 SGDLS and CDR2 YYNGEE. CDR3 length: 15 amino acids, cysteine to phenylalanine. This entry keeps only the CDR3 DNA: 45 bases, framed from base 1. Note on this clone: Its cognate antigen has yet to be identified. The sample holds no much larger clone one base away, and base qualities are not on file.

Here the chain combines TRBV9 and TRBJ2-7, with 7 bases matching TRBD1. Sequencing input: PBMCs or T cells enriched from blood (not recorded which). The sequence derives from a woman younger than 30 who had recovered from COVID-19. The DNA reads TGTGCCAGCAGTAAATTTCCGGGACAGTCCTACGAGCAGTACTTC. Its coded protein is CASSKFPGQSYEQYF.